This T cell receptor (beta chain) was sequenced for a study of shared clonotypes between healthy human individuals. The method was immunoSEQ multiplex PCR; TCRdb's version includes in-frame clones alone and lacks a portion of them. The profile covers roughly 2.6 million clones, with approximately 92% appearing a single time and about 0.13% taken by the ten largest. Trimming stripped 1 base from V and 0 bases from J, with 8 bases between. Germline V CDR1 and CDR2: KGHSH, LQKENI. The length of the CDR3 is 15 residues. This TCR came from a man younger than 35 in good health. The rearrangement joins TRBV18 to TRBJ2-3, with unresolved D. Sequenced material: naive CD4+ T cells sorted from blood. Subset defined: CD45RA+ positively selected. CDR3: CASSPQIPSTDTQYF. For the CDR3, the DNA is TGTGCCAGCTCACCACAGATACCTAGCACAGATACGCAGTATTTT.